What follows are 20 T cell receptor beta chains derived from one specimen sequenced in a study of T cells in Graves' hyperthyroidism and ophthalmopathy. Researchers amplified the TCR beta CDR3 regions from RNA transcripts. The HTBI primer set drove a first-round RT-PCR of the TCR CDR3. In TCRdb, the multiplex PCR reads were re-called with MiXCR into one record per CDR3 protein. The data hold more than 150,000 distinct CDR3 sequences, with about a sixth observed a single time. Sequencing used blood. The receptors originated from a woman in her forties or fifties with Graves' hyperthyroidism.

This clonotype was detected many times. The chain has TRBV7-9 and TRBJ1-1; a weak D match, TRBD1 (6 bases). Germline lookup yields CDR1 SEHNR and CDR2 FQNEAQ (reference sequence). The germline V and J ends were trimmed by 0 bases and 6 bases, with 14 bases remaining between them. This CDR3 region has 15 residues. The CDR3 region has the DNA TGTGCCAGCAGCTTAGCAGGGGGGGCTGGGGCTGAAGCTTTCTTT. Translated: CASSLAGGAGAEAFF.

This clonotype has a count of ten or more. The V gene is TRBV6-1, the J gene TRBJ1-5, with 8 bases aligning to TRBD1. V lost 5 bases and J lost 4; bases outside the gene matches: 7. The germline gives CDR1 MNHNS, CDR2 SASEGT. The CDR3 consists of 15 residues. In nucleotides, the CDR3 is TGTGCCAGCAGTTCCCTGAACAGGGGGAATCAGCCCCAGCATTTT. This gives the protein CASSSLNRGNQPQHF.

This clonotype was observed at least ten times. This rearrangement joins TRBV7-8 to TRBJ1-1, with D maybe TRBD1 (5 bases). Between the trimmed V and J ends, which lost 3 bases and 0 bases, there was a span of 11 bases. The germline gives CDR1 SGHVS, CDR2 FQNEAQ. The CDR3 totals 15 residues. The CDR3: CASSLGLLMNTEAFF. In DNA form, the CDR3 reads TGTGCCAGCAGCTTGGGACTTTTAATGAACACTGAAGCTTTCTTT.

This clonotype was seen many times. The chain employs TRBV6-2 or TRBV6-3 and TRBJ1-1; 7 bases match TRBD1. The CDR3 spans 13 residues. The J segment lost 7 bases and the V segment lost 5 bases, leaving 7 bases of the junction unmatched. CDR1 is MNHEY and CDR2 is SVGEGT in the germline V gene. CDR3 bases: TGTGCCAGCAGTCGACAGGGAACGATTGAAGCTTTCTTT. Encoded protein: CASSRQGTIEAFF.

This clonotype was found many times. The chain combines TRBV5-1 with TRBJ2-3, with D hard to call. Germline CDR1 reads SGHRS; CDR2 reads YFSETQ. Trimming pared 0 bases from V and 0 bases from J, leaving 8 bases between. The CDR3 covers 15 residues. The CDR3 sequence is CASSLVFGSTDTQYF. DNA of the CDR3: TGCGCCAGCAGCTTGGTGTTCGGCAGCACAGATACGCAGTATTTT.

The chain employs TRBV9 and TRBJ2-1; 7 bases agree with TRBD2. V lost 0 bases, J lost 3 bases, and 12 bases stayed unmatched. Germline-derived CDR1 and CDR2 are SGDLS and YYNGEE. This CDR3 is built from 18 residues. CDR3 loop: CASSVGGRASVYYNEQFF. The CDR3 nucleotides read TGTGCCAGCAGCGTAGGAGGGAGGGCCTCAGTATACTACAATGAGCAGTTCTTC.

In this sample, this clonotype turned up many times. V gene TRBV7-9 combines with J gene TRBJ1-5; 9 bases fit TRBD1. CDR1 and CDR2 (germline): SEHNR, FQNEAQ (reference sequence). The CDR3 runs 16 residues. V shed 1 base, J shed 2 bases, and the junction held 3 bases outside the gene matches. The CDR3 bases are TGTGCCAGCAGCTTAGACAGGGGGCTGGGCAATCAGCCCCAGCATTTT. Translated, it gives CASSLDRGLGNQPQHF.

This clonotype was recorded many times. The genes are TRBV12-3 or TRBV12-4 and TRBJ1-4; 7 bases agree with TRBD1. The CDR3 runs to 15 residues. V was clipped by 6 bases and J by 5 bases; unmatched bases: 9. The CDR3 reads CASSPLGTVNEKLFF. Here the CDR3 DNA reads TGTGCCAGCAGCCCTCTTGGGACAGTAAATGAAAAACTGTTTTTT.

Ten or more counts support this clonotype. The chain links TRBV20-1 to TRBJ1-2; 8 bases are shared with TRBD1. V was clipped by 0 bases and J by 4 bases; unmatched bases: 1. This CDR3 spans 13 amino acids. Germline CDR1 is DFQATT and CDR2 is SNEGSKA (reference sequence). CDR3 DNA: TGCAGTGCTAGAGAGGACAGGGTCTATGGCTACACCTTC. This gives the protein CSAREDRVYGYTF.

Ten or more counts support this clonotype. The chain carries TRBV7-9 and TRBJ2-7, with a weak D call TRBD1 (6 bases). V dropped 5 bases and J dropped 2 bases, with 22 bases sitting between them. Per the germline V gene, CDR1 is SEHNR and CDR2 is FQNEAQ (reference sequence). CDR3 size: 17 residues. The DNA for the CDR3 is TGTGCCAGCAGCCCGCTCGCATCAGGGGAATTAACCTACGAGCAGTACTTC. It translates to CASSPLASGELTYEQYF.

This clonotype has a count of ten or more. V is TRBV18 and J is TRBJ1-1; a possible D gene is TRBD1 (5 bases). Germline loops: CDR1 KGHSH, CDR2 LQKENI. V shed 4 bases and J shed 5 bases, with 17 bases lying between them. This CDR3 contains 15 residues. The CDR3 nucleotides read TGTGCCAGCTCACTCCCGGACGGGGCCACGACTGAAGCTTTCTTT. This gives the protein CASSLPDGATTEAFF.

This clonotype was observed at least ten times. The chain couples TRBV18 to TRBJ1-3, with 7 positions matching TRBD1. This CDR3 region has 15 residues. The germline CDR1 and CDR2 sequences are KGHSH and LQKENI. V gave up 0 bases and J gave up 4 bases; unmatched junction bases: 3. CDR3 in DNA: TGTGCCAGCTCACCACCTGGGACAGCCGGAAACACCATATATTTT. Translation: CASSPPGTAGNTIYF.

This clonotype showed up many times. The chain is built from TRBV6-2 or TRBV6-3 and TRBJ2-3; D is uncertain. The CDR3 is made up of 13 amino acids. Trimming removed 6 bases at V and 3 bases at J, with 10 bases between. CDR1 is MNHEY, CDR2 SVGEGT, per germline. The CDR3: CASRPPATDTQYF. The CDR3 bases are TGTGCCAGCAGGCCGCCCGCGACAGATACGCAGTATTTT.

In regard to this clonotype: A much larger clone sits a single nucleotide away, making a read error possible. This CDR3 is missing its conserved last phenylalanine or tryptophan, likely due to a read error. The chain carries TRBV20-1 and TRBJ2-2; D gene unclear. The CDR3 covers 15 residues. Germline CDR1 DFQATT, CDR2 SNEGSKA (reference sequence). Trimming cost V 0 bases and J 1 base, with 9 bases left between them. The CDR3 DNA follows: TGCAGTGCTAGAGAGGAAACGGTGAACACCGGGGAGCTGTTTTCT. This encodes CSAREETVNTGELFS.

This clonotype was counted at least ten times. The chain combines TRBV29-1 with TRBJ2-1; 7 bases align to TRBD1. The CDR3 sequence is 17 residues long. V was pared by 7 bases and J by 1 base, with 16 bases of the junction left unmatched. Germline V gene data show CDR1 as SQVTM and CDR2 as ANQGSEA. CDR3 residues: CSAGTLRAGGSYNEQFF. The DNA for the CDR3 is TGCAGCGCCGGCACTTTGAGGGCAGGGGGTTCCTACAATGAGCAGTTCTTC.

Regarding this clonotype: A much larger clone lies a single base off, so this may be a read error. The V call is TRBV6-5, the J call TRBJ2-1, with 10 bases aligning to TRBD2. CDR3 size: 17 residues. Germline-derived CDR1 and CDR2 are MNHEY and SVGAGI. The CDR3 loop is CASSYNSGGYSYSEQFF. The DNA of the CDR3 is TGTGCCAGCAGTTACAATAGCGGGGGGTACTCCTACAGTGAGCAGTTCTTC.

This clonotype was picked up many times. The chain recombines TRBV12-3 or TRBV12-4 with TRBJ1-1; TRBD1 is a possible D gene (5 bases). The length of the CDR3 is 15 residues. Trimming shortened V by 4 bases and J by 2 bases, and 14 bases separated the two germline ends. The CDR3 protein is CASSSPDSLNTEAFF. Here the CDR3 DNA reads TGTGCCAGCAGTTCACCTGACAGCCTAAACACTGAAGCTTTCTTT.

The CDR3 sequence: CATSDSQGLGVNTEAFF. DNA for the CDR3: TGTGCCACCAGTGATTCCCAGGGATTGGGAGTGAACACTGAAGCTTTCTTT. This chain connects TRBV24-1 to TRBJ1-1; possibly TRBD1 for D (5 bases). Trimming removed 2 bases from V and 0 bases from J, with 15 bases in between. This CDR3 comprises 17 residues. Germline CDR1 and CDR2: KGHDR and SFDVKD.

This clonotype has ten or more counts. The chain recombines TRBV29-1 with TRBJ1-1; a possible D gene is TRBD1 (5 bases). Germline-derived CDR1 and CDR2 are SQVTM and ANQGSEA. The V end was cut by 7 bases, the J end by 0 bases, with 12 bases between. The CDR3 totals 13 residues. CDR3 region: CSGDDRMNTEAFF. For the CDR3, the DNA is TGCAGCGGAGACGACAGAATGAACACTGAAGCTTTCTTT.

This clonotype was counted ten times or more. This sequence joins TRBV7-9 and TRBJ2-7; 8 nucleotides align to TRBD1. V lost 4 bases, J lost 2 bases, and 10 bases stayed unmatched. The CDR3 is 16 residues long. Per the germline V gene, CDR1 is SEHNR and CDR2 is FQNEAQ (reference sequence). The CDR3 loop reads CASSSALGQVPYEQYF. The CDR3 DNA follows: TGTGCCAGCAGCTCCGCCCTGGGACAGGTCCCCTACGAGCAGTACTTC.